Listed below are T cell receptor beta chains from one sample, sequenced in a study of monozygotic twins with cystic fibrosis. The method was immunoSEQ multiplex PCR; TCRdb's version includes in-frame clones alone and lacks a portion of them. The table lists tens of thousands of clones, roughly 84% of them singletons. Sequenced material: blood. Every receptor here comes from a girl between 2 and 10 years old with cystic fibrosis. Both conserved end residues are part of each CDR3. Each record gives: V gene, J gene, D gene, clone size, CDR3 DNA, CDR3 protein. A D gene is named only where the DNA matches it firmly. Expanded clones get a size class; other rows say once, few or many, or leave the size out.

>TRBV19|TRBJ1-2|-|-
TGTGCCAGTATGCCCACCCCAGGGGCCACTAACTATGGCTACACCTTC
CASMPTPGATNYGYTF
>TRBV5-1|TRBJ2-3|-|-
TGCGCCAGCAGCTTGGGCGGCGCGGGAGATACGCAGTATTTT
CASSLGGAGDTQYF
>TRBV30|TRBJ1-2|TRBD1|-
TGTGCCTCGATGGACAGGGGCAGCGGGAACTATGGCTACACCTTC
CASMDRGSGNYGYTF
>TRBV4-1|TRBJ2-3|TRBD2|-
TGCGCCAGCAGCCAAGATCCAGCGGGGGCCGACACAGATACGCAGTATTTT
CASSQDPAGADTDTQYF
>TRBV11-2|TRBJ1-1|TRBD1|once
TGTGCCAGCAGCTTAGTCGGTGGGACAGGGAACACTGAAGCTTTCTTT
CASSLVGGTGNTEAFF
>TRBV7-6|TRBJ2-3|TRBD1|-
TGTGCCAGCAGTACCACCTGGACAGGCAACACAGATACGCAGTATTTT
CASSTTWTGNTDTQYF
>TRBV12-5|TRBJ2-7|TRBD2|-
TGTGCTAGTGGTTCGGCTCCGGGAGGCTACGAGCAGTACTTC
CASGSAPGGYEQYF
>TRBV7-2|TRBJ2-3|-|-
TGTGCCAGCAGCCTCCCAGATACGCAGTATTTT
CASSLPDTQYF
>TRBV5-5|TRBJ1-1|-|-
TGTGCCAGCAGCTTGACAGGGGCTTTCTTT
CASSLTGAFF
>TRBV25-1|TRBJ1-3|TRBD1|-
TGTGCCAGCAGTGACCGACAGGGAAAGGTGGGAAACACCATATATTTT
CASSDRQGKVGNTIYF
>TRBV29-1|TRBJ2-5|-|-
TGCAGCGTTGTAACGGGGGTCGGAGAGACCCAGTACTTC
CSVVTGVGETQYF
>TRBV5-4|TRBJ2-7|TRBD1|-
TGTGCCAGCAGCTGGGGATGGGTACAGGGGGACCATGGTAGCTCCTACGAGCAGTACTTC
CASSWGWVQGDHGSSYEQYF
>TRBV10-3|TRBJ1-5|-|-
TGTGCCATCAGGGGGGATAGCAATCAGCCCCAGCATTTT
CAIRGDSNQPQHF
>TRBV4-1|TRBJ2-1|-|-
TGCGCCAGCAGCCAAGATGACGGGGAGCTCTTCTTCTTC
CASSQDDGELFFF
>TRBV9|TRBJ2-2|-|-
TGTGCCAGCAGCCACCAAAACACCGGGGAGCTGTTTTTT
CASSHQNTGELFF
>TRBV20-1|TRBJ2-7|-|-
TGCAGTGCTAGAGATCCTAGTGAGCAGTACTTC
CSARDPSEQYF
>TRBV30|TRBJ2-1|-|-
TGTGCCTGGAGTGTAGAAGTCGAACCCTACAATGAGCAGTTCTTC
CAWSVEVEPYNEQFF
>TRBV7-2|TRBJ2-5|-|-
TGTGCCAGCAGCTTAAAACCCAGGAAGCAAGAGACCCAGTACTTC
CASSLKPRKQETQYF
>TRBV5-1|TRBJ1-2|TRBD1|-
TGCGCCAGCAGCTGGGACAGGGGAACGAATGGCTACACCTTC
CASSWDRGTNGYTF
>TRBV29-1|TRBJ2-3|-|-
TGCAGCGTTCAAGACGGGGTAAGGCCAAATCCAGGCACAGATACGCAGTATTTT
CSVQDGVRPNPGTDTQYF
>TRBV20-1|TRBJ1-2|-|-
TGCAGTGCGGGCGCAAGCTACACCTTC
CSAGASYTF
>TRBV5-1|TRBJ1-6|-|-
TGCGCCAGCAGCTTGGGGGGCAATTCACCCCTCCACTTT
CASSLGGNSPLHF